Each of the 19 T cell receptor beta chains below was sequenced from the same sample in a study of blood T cell repertoires in COVID-19. The protocol was immunoSEQ multiplex PCR, while the TCRdb copy is restricted to in-frame clones and leaves out a portion. The table records around 140,000 clones, about 82% of them present only once. Sequencing was carried out using peripheral blood. The receptor source for this set is an older woman with acute or convalescent COVID-19.

The rearrangement joins TRBV6-6 to TRBJ2-3; tentative D call: TRBD2 (6 bases). The CDR3 runs 15 residues. Germline V gene sequence: CDR1 MNHNY, CDR2 SVGAGI (reference sequence). The ends were cut back, 2 bases at V and 4 bases at J, with 13 bases in the middle. CDR3 in amino acids: CASSYVAGGADTQYF. The CDR3 DNA sequence: TGTGCCAGCAGTTACGTCGCTGGAGGGGCAGATACGCAGTATTTT.

V is TRBV7-9 and J is TRBJ2-1, with TRBD2 matching 9 bases. V lost 5 bases and J lost 9; bases outside the gene matches: 14. CDR1 SEHNR and CDR2 FQNEAQ come from the germline V gene (reference sequence). CDR3 length: 16 amino acids. CDR3 bases: TGTGCCAGCAGCCCCCTGGGTAATAGCGGGGGCCGTGAGCAGTTCTTC. This encodes CASSPLGNSGGREQFF.

The rearrangement links TRBV5-4 to TRBJ2-6; the D is unclear. This CDR3 is 17 amino acids long. Trimming pared 0 bases from V and 0 bases from J, leaving 10 bases between. Per the germline V gene, CDR1 is SGHNT and CDR2 is YYREEE (reference sequence). CDR3 protein: CASSLGLRSSGANVLTF. The CDR3 DNA sequence: TGTGCCAGCAGCTTGGGACTGCGCAGCTCTGGGGCCAACGTCCTGACTTTC.

The chain uses TRBV4-1 and TRBJ2-5; the match to TRBD2 covers 7 bases. Per the germline V gene, CDR1 is MGHRA and CDR2 is YSYEKL. This CDR3 spans 16 amino acids. V gave up 4 bases and J gave up 1 base; unmatched junction bases: 9. The CDR3 DNA sequence: TGCGCCAGCAGCCGTCAGGTAGCGGGTATCCAAGAGACCCAGTACTTC. This encodes CASSRQVAGIQETQYF.

V and J are TRBV4-1 and TRBJ2-7; 9 nucleotides agree with TRBD2. Germline CDR1 MGHRA, CDR2 YSYEKL. The CDR3 covers 18 residues. J was trimmed by 7 bases and V by 0 bases; bases with no gene match: 16. The CDR3 bases are TGCGCCAGCAGCCAAGACGCCCACGGCGGGGGGGCTACGGGTGAGCAGTACTTC. This encodes CASSQDAHGGGATGEQYF.

The chain uses TRBV7-8 and TRBJ2-2; TRBD2 aligns across 11 bases. The CDR3 consists of 15 residues. Germline V gene sequence: CDR1 SGHVS, CDR2 FQNEAQ. Trimming removed 2 bases from V and 6 bases from J; junction bases left unmatched: 2. CDR3 residues: CASSLRTSGSGELFF. CDR3 in DNA: TGTGCCAGCAGCTTACGGACTAGCGGGTCCGGGGAGCTGTTTTTT.

The chain uses TRBV15 and TRBJ1-2, with 7 bases matching TRBD1. Losses at the gene ends were 2 bases for V and 4 bases for J; bases not matched to a gene: 13. This CDR3 is 17 amino acids long. The germline V gene encodes CDR1 LNHNV and CDR2 YYDKDF (reference sequence). In DNA, the CDR3 is TGTGCCACCAGCAGACCACGGTGGGACAGTCCTGTCTATGGCTACACCTTC. This gives the protein CATSRPRWDSPVYGYTF.

The rearrangement joins TRBV6-2 or TRBV6-3 to TRBJ2-7; D unresolved. The CDR3 has 12 residues. Germline V gene lookup returns CDR1 MNHEY and CDR2 SVGEGT. Trimming shortened V by 3 bases and J by 7 bases, and 10 bases separated the two germline ends. The CDR3 is CASSYPPREQYF. The CDR3 nucleotides read TGTGCCAGCAGTTATCCCCCCCGTGAGCAGTACTTC.

This clone has more than one count but fewer than ten. The rearrangement links TRBV7-3 to TRBJ1-2, with TRBD1 matching over 11 bases. V was clipped by 6 bases and J by 5 bases; unmatched bases: 11. CDR1 is SGHTA and CDR2 is FQGTGA in the germline V gene. The CDR3 contains 16 residues. DNA of the CDR3: TGTGCCAGCAGTCCCGGGACAGGGGGAAGGGGGTATGGCTACACCTTC. Amino acid sequence: CASSPGTGGRGYGYTF.

This clone was detected ten times or more. The V and J genes are TRBV11-2 and TRBJ1-5; 9 bases match TRBD1. The CDR3 runs to 16 residues. The germline V gene encodes CDR1 SGHAT and CDR2 FQNNGV. The V segment lost 4 bases and the J segment 4 bases; nucleotides outside the gene matches: 8. The CDR3 region has the DNA TGTGCCAGCAGCTCCGGGACAGGGAGGTTAAATCAGCCCCAGCATTTT. Amino acids: CASSSGTGRLNQPQHF.

This clone came up once. The chain couples TRBV2 to TRBJ1-1; 7 bases line up with TRBD1. This CDR3 is 13 amino acids long. V gave up 3 bases and J gave up 4 bases; unmatched junction bases: 2. Per germline, CDR1 SNHLY and CDR2 FYNNEI. Here the CDR3 reads CASSEAGGTEAFF. In DNA, the CDR3 is TGTGCCAGCAGTGAGGCAGGGGGCACTGAAGCTTTCTTT.

The table lists this clone with a few counts. The chain carries TRBV6-5 and TRBJ1-5; 9 bases fit TRBD1. This CDR3 region has 15 residues. After removal of 7 bases from V and 4 bases from J, the junction contained 8 bases not matched to a gene. The germline CDR1 and CDR2 sequences are MNHEY and SVGAGI. CDR3 protein: CASIKEGQGNQPQHF. For the CDR3, the DNA is TGTGCCAGCATCAAGGAGGGACAGGGAAATCAGCCCCAGCATTTT.

The gene calls are TRBV2 and TRBJ1-2; D remains unclear. V was cut by 8 bases and J by 6 bases, with 13 bases left in between. From germline, CDR1 is SNHLY and CDR2 FYNNEI. This CDR3 contains 12 residues. The CDR3 DNA sequence: TGTGCCAGCGCTCCGGGTCTCGATGGCTACACCTTC. This codes for CASAPGLDGYTF.

The V gene is TRBV6-5, the J gene TRBJ1-1; 8 bases align to TRBD1. V trimming: 2 bases; J trimming: 5 bases; junction bases outside the gene matches: 1. The CDR3 is 13 residues long. Germline V CDR1 and CDR2: MNHEY, SVGAGI. CDR3 protein: CASSYDRGTEAFF. CDR3 nucleotides: TGTGCCAGCAGTTACGACAGGGGTACTGAAGCTTTCTTT.

The chain combines TRBV3-1 (or the pseudogene TRBV3-2) with TRBJ2-1; tentative D call: TRBD1 (6 bases). Trimming pared 6 bases from V and 5 bases from J, leaving 17 bases between. The CDR3 sequence is 15 residues long. The germline gives CDR1 LGHDT, CDR2 YNNKEL (reference sequence). The CDR3 protein is CASRLQGLGNNEQFF. The CDR3 DNA reads as TGTGCCAGCAGGCTACAGGGTTTAGGGAACAATGAGCAGTTCTTC.

The V gene is TRBV11-3, the J gene TRBJ1-1, with D possibly matching TRBD1 (5 bases). CDR3 length equals 15 residues. Germline V gives CDR1 SGHNT, CDR2 YENEEA. The ends were cut back, 1 base at V and 0 bases at J, with 9 bases in the middle. The CDR3 nucleotides are TGTGCCAGCAGCTTAGTATCAGGGCTGAACACTGAAGCTTTCTTT. This gives the protein CASSLVSGLNTEAFF.

The V and J genes are TRBV5-1 and TRBJ2-1; D is possibly TRBD2 (6 bases). The germline gives CDR1 SGHRS, CDR2 YFSETQ. This CDR3 region has 15 residues. Between the trimmed V and J ends, which lost 3 bases and 5 bases, there was a span of 15 bases. CDR3 sequence (DNA): TGCGCCAGCAGCTGGACACTAGCAGCCAACAATGAGCAGTTCTTC. Its protein product is CASSWTLAANNEQFF. Combining the CDR3 with reference TRBV5-1 and TRBJ2-1 gives the whole variable domain KAGVTQTPRYLIKTRGQQVTLSCSPISGHRSVSWYQQTPGQGLQFLFEYFSETQRNKGNFPGRFSGRQFSNSRSEMNVSTLELGDSALYLCASSWTLAANNEQFFGPGTRLTVL.

The rearrangement links TRBV5-1 to TRBJ2-3; 8 bases match TRBD2. The germline gives CDR1 SGHRS, CDR2 YFSETQ. The CDR3 loop spans 17 amino acids. V trimming: 4 bases; J trimming: 1 base; junction bases outside the gene matches: 11. The CDR3 region is CASSPQGRGAGTDTQYF. Here the CDR3 DNA reads TGCGCCAGCAGCCCCCAGGGGCGGGGGGCAGGCACAGATACGCAGTATTTT.

This chain connects TRBV19 to TRBJ1-1; D perhaps matches TRBD1 (6 bases). V lost 6 bases to trimming and J lost 8 bases, with 19 bases between them. The length of the CDR3 is 14 residues. Germline CDR1 LNHDA, CDR2 SQIVND (reference sequence). CDR3 sequence (DNA): TGTGCCAGTAGAGGATTCAGGGGCCGTAGGGAAGCTTTCTTT. Amino acids: CASRGFRGRREAFF.